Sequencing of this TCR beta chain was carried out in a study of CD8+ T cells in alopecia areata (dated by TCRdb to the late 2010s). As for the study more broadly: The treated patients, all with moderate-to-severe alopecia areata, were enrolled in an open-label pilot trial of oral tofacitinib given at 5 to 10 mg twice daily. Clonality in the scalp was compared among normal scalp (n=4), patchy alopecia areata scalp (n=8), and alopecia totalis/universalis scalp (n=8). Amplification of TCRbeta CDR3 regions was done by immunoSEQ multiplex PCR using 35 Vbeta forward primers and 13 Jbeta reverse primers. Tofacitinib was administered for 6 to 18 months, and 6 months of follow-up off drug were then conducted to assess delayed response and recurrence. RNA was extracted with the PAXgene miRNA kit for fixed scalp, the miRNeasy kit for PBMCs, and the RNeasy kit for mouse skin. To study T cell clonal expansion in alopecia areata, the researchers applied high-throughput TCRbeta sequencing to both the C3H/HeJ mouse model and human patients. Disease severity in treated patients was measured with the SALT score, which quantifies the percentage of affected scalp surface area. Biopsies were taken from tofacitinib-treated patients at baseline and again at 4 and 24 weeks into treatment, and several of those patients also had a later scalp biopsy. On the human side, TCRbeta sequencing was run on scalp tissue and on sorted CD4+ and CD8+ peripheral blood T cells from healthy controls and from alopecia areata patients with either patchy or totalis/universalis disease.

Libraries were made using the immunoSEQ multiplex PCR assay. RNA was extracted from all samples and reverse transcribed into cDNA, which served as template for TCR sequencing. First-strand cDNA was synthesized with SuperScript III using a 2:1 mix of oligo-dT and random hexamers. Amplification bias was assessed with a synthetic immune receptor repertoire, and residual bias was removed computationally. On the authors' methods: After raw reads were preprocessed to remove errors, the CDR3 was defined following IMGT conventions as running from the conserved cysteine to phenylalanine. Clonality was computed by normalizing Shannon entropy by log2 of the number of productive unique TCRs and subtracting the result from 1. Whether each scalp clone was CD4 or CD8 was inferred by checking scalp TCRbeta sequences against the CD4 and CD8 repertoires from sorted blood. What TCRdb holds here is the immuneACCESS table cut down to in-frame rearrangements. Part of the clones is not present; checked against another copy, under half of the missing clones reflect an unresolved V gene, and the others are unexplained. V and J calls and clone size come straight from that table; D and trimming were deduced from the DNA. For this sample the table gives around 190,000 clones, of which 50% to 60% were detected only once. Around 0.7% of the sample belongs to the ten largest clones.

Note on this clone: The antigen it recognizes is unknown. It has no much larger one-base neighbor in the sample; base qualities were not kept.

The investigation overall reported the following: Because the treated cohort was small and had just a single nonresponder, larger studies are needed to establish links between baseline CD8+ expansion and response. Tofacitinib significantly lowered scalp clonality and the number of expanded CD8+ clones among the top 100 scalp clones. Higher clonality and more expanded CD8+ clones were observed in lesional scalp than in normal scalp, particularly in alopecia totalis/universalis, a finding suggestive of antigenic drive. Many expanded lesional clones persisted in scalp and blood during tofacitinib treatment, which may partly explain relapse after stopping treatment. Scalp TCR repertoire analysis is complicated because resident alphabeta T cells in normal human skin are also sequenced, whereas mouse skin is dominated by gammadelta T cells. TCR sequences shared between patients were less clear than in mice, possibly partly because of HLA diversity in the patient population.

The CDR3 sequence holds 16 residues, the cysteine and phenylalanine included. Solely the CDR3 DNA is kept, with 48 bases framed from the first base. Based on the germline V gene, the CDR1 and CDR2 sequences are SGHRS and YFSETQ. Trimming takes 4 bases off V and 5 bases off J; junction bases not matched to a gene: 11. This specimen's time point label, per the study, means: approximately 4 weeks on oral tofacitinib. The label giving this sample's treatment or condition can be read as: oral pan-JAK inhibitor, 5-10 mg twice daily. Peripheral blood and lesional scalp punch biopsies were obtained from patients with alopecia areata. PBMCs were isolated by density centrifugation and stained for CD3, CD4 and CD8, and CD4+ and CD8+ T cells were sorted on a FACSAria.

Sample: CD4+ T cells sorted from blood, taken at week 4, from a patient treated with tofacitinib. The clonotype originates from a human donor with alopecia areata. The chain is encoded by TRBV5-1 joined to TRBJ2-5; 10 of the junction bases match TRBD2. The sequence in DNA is TGCGCCAGCAGCACGGGGCTAGCGGGAGATCGGGAGACCCAGTACTTC. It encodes CASSTGLAGDRETQYF.